This T cell receptor (beta chain) was sequenced in a study of response to subunit inactivated influenza vaccine. The CDR3 is 13 residues long. This clonotype was seen many times. MiXCR, run by TCRdb on the RT-PCR reads, gives a single entry per CDR3 protein. The sample consists of about 310,000 distinct CDR3 sequences, over 20% of them appearing once. Sequenced here: PBMCs from blood, sampled roughly 20 months after vaccination. The TCR sequence derives from a man in his fifties or sixties who received an inactivated influenza vaccine. J is TRBJ2-7 and V is TRBV21-1; the table's D call, TRBD1, has no DNA check behind it. TRBV21-1 is given as a pseudogene. CDR3 residues: CASSKFFAREQYF. The CDR3 DNA reads as TGTGCCAGCAGCAAGTTTTTCGCCCGAGAGCAGTACTTC.